The T cell receptor beta chain under discussion was sequenced for a study of blood T cell repertoires in COVID-19. Study at large: Samples of COVID-19 (acute and convalescent) were obtained from the United States, Italy and Spain. The cDNA or gDNA used as material had been derived from T cells, B-cell-depleted T cells, or PBMCs.

Assay: immunoSEQ multiplex PCR; the TCRdb copy retains only in-frame clones and omits some. Found here are about 160,000 clones, almost 85% of them singletons; the top ten hold 22%. This CDR3 contains 13 residues. Germline V CDR1 and CDR2: SGHNT, YYREEE (reference sequence). J lost 5 bases, V lost 3 bases, and 1 base had no gene match. This chain uses TRBV5-4 with TRBJ1-1, with 10 bases matching TRBD1. The origin of this receptor is a woman of 80 years or more with acute or convalescent COVID-19. Sequencing was performed on peripheral blood. CDR3 in DNA: TGTGCCAGCAGCTCGGGACAGGGGACTGAAGCTTTCTTT. This sequence encodes CASSSGQGTEAFF.